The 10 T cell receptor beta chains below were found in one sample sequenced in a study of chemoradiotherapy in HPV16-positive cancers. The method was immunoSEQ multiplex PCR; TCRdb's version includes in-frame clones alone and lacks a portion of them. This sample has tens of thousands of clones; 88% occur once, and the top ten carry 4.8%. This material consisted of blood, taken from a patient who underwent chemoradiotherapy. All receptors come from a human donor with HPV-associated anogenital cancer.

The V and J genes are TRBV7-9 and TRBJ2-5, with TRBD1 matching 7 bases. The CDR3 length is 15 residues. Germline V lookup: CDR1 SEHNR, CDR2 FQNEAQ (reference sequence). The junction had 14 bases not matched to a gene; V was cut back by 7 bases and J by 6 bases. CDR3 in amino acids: CASNQGGEGGKTQYF. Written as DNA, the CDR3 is TGTGCCAGCAACCAAGGGGGCGAAGGCGGAAAGACCCAGTACTTC.

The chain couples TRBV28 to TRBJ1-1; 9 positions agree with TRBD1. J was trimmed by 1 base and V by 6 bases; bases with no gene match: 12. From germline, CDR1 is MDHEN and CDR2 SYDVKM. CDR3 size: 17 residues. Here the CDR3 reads CASRRPGTGYRNTEAFF. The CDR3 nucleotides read TGTGCCAGCAGGCGGCCCGGGACAGGGTATCGGAACACTGAAGCTTTCTTT.

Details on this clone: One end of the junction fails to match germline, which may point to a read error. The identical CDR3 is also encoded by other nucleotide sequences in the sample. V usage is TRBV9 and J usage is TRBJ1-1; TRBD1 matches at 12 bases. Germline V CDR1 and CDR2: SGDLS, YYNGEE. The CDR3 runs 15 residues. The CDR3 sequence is CASSGGTGGRTEAFF. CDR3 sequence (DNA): TGTGCCAGCAGCGGAGGGACAGGGGGCAGGACTGAAGCTTTCTTC.

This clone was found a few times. The CDR3 nucleotides are TGTGCCAGCAGCTCCCCGACTAGTTGGGAGCAGTTCTTC. Translated: CASSSPTSWEQFF. V usage is TRBV7-9 and J usage is TRBJ2-1; possible D gene TRBD2, 6 bases. This CDR3 is 13 amino acids long. V dropped 4 bases and J dropped 10 bases, with 14 bases sitting between them. Germline V CDR1 and CDR2: SEHNR, FQNEAQ (reference sequence).

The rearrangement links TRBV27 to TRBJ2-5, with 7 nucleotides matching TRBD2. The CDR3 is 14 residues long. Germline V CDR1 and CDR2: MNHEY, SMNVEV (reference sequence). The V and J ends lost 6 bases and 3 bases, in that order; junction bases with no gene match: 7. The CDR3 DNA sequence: TGTGCCAGCAGCCCGCTAGCGGCAAAAGAGACCCAGTACTTC. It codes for CASSPLAAKETQYF.

Here the CDR3 reads CASTKSKRGTDTQYF. Written as DNA, the CDR3 is TGTGCCAGCACGAAGAGCAAGAGGGGCACAGATACGCAGTATTTT. The gene calls are TRBV28 and TRBJ2-3, with D tentatively TRBD2 (5 bases). Germline CDR1 MDHEN, CDR2 SYDVKM. Trimming took 7 bases from V and 1 from J, leaving 15 bases between them. CDR3 size: 15 residues.

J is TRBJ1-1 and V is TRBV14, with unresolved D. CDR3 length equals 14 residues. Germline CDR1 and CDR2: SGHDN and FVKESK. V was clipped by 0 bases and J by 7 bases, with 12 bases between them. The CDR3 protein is CASSQDPVGVEAFF. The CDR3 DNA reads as TGTGCCAGCAGCCAAGATCCGGTGGGAGTTGAAGCTTTCTTT.

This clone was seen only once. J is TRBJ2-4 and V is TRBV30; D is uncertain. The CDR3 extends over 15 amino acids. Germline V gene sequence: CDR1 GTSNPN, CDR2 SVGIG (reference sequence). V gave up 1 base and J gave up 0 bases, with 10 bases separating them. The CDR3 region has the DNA TGTGCCTGGAGTGAGGGATCGCTAGCCAAAAACATTCAGTACTTC. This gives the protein CAWSEGSLAKNIQYF.

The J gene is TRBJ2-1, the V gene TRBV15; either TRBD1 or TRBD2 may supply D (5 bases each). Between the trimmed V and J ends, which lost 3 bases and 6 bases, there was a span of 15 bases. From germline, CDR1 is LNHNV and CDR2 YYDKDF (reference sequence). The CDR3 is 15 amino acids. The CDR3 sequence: CATSRGPAGSNEQFF. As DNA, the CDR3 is TGTGCCACCAGCAGGGGACCAGCAGGGAGCAATGAGCAGTTCTTC. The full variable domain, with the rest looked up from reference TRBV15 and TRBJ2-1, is DAMVIQNPRYQVTQFGKPVTLSCSQTLNHNVMYWYQQKSSQAPKLLFHYYDKDFNNEADTPDNFQSRRPNTSFCFLDIRSPGLGDTAMYLCATSRGPAGSNEQFFGPGTRLTVL.

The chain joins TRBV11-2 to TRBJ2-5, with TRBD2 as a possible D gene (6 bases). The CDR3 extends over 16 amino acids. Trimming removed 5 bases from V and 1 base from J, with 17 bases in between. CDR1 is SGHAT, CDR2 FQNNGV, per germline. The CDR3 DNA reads TGTGCCAGCAGCCGTATTACGGCGGGGCCCCAAGAGACCCAGTACTTC. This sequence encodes CASSRITAGPQETQYF.